These 9 T cell receptor beta chains came from one sample sequenced in a study of regulatory T cells in long-lasting Graves disease. Construction of TCR beta libraries relied on iRepertoire HTBI primers and on Arm-PCR targeting CDR3 regions. Each CDR3 protein gets one entry after TCRdb re-called the multiplex PCR reads with MiXCR. In the table there are about 560,000 distinct CDR3 sequences, 15% to 20% of which are singletons. The time point here: newly diagnosed GD, antithyroid drugs for less than 3 months. TCR sequences were obtained from RNA taken from PBMCs. A further study also used this sample, focusing on T cells in Graves' hyperthyroidism and ophthalmopathy.

The sequencing used peripheral blood mononuclear cells (PBMCs), collected at new diagnosis, from a patient treated with antithyroid drugs. The receptors were gathered from a man aged 18 to 29 with Graves disease.

The chain has TRBV7-6 and TRBJ2-7; 7 positions match TRBD1. In germline, CDR1 is SGHVS, CDR2 FNYEAQ. The CDR3 is made up of 14 amino acids. Unmatched junction bases numbered 2, after V lost 1 base and J lost 2 bases. The CDR3 here is CASSLDQGAYEQYF. The CDR3 DNA reads as TGTGCCAGCAGCTTAGACCAGGGGGCCTACGAGCAGTACTTC.

This clonotype was observed many times. V gene TRBV12-3 or TRBV12-4 combines with J gene TRBJ2-3, with 13 bases matching TRBD2. Trimming at V came to 2 bases and at J to 5 bases, leaving 7 bases not matched to a gene. This CDR3 comprises 17 residues. CDR3 protein: CASSLKRTSGSGDTQYF. For the CDR3, the DNA is TGTGCCAGCAGTTTAAAACGGACTAGCGGGAGTGGAGATACGCAGTATTTT.

This clonotype was recorded a few times. This may arise from a read error, as a much more abundant clone is one base away. This rearrangement joins TRBV28 to TRBJ2-7, with 10 bases fitting TRBD1. The CDR3 totals 14 residues. Germline-derived CDR1 and CDR2 are MDHEN and SYDVKM. Losses at the gene ends were 6 bases for V and 7 bases for J; bases not matched to a gene: 9. The CDR3 loop reads CASRPGQGTGEQYF. CDR3 DNA sequence: TGTGCCAGCAGACCGGGACAGGGGACAGGGGAGCAGTACTTC.

The chain recombines TRBV4-1 with TRBJ2-7; a possible D gene is TRBD1 (6 bases). Trimming removed 2 bases at V and 5 bases at J, with 16 bases between. The CDR3 is made up of 15 amino acids. The V gene's germline CDR1 is MGHRA and CDR2 YSYEKL. The CDR3 region is CASSQSPGGRDEQYF. In DNA, the CDR3 is TGCGCCAGCAGCCAATCTCCTGGGGGCAGGGACGAGCAGTACTTC.

This clonotype was seen ten or more times. The V gene is TRBV6-1, the J gene TRBJ2-7, with 9 bases identical to TRBD2. Germline CDR1 and CDR2: MNHNS and SASEGT. The CDR3 runs to 14 residues. The V segment lost 5 bases and the J segment 2 bases; nucleotides outside the gene matches: 4. CDR3 sequence (DNA): TGTGCCAGCAGTCCGACTAGCGGCCCCTACGAGCAGTACTTC. Encoded protein: CASSPTSGPYEQYF.

This clonotype has a count of ten or more. The chain joins TRBV4-1 to TRBJ1-4; the D gene is possibly TRBD1 (6 bases). V lost 0 bases to trimming and J lost 3 bases, with 8 bases between them. Germline V gene sequence: CDR1 MGHRA, CDR2 YSYEKL. The CDR3 runs 15 residues. The DNA of the CDR3 is TGCGCCAGCAGCCAAGAACAGGGTCCTAATGAAAAACTGTTTTTT. Protein product: CASSQEQGPNEKLFF.

The gene calls are TRBV20-1 and TRBJ2-1, with D possibly being TRBD2 (5 bases). The CDR3 runs to 14 residues. From germline, CDR1 is DFQATT and CDR2 SNEGSKA (reference sequence). Trimming cost V 6 bases and J 5 bases, with 17 bases left between them. CDR3 region: CSAYSASIHNEQFF. As DNA, the CDR3 is TGCAGTGCCTATAGCGCCTCAATACACAATGAGCAGTTCTTC.

This clonotype was detected only a few times. The chain is built from TRBV20-1 and TRBJ2-2; 14 nucleotides match TRBD2. Germline CDR1 DFQATT, CDR2 SNEGSKA (reference sequence). This CDR3 comprises 19 residues. V shed 0 bases and J 0 bases; nucleotides not matched to a gene: 6. The CDR3 here is CSARDLGLAGGSNTGELFF. In nucleotides, the CDR3 is TGCAGTGCTAGAGATCTCGGACTAGCGGGAGGATCGAACACCGGGGAGCTGTTTTTT.

This clonotype has a handful of counts. The rearrangement links TRBV9 to TRBJ2-6, with unresolved D. The V end lost 6 bases, the J end lost 3 bases, and 19 bases lay between the germline ends. CDR1 is SGDLS, CDR2 YYNGEE, per germline. This CDR3 has 17 amino acids. CDR3 in amino acids: CASTGNEGTYGANVLTF. In DNA form, the CDR3 reads TGTGCCAGCACAGGCAACGAAGGTACATATGGGGCCAACGTCCTGACTTTC.